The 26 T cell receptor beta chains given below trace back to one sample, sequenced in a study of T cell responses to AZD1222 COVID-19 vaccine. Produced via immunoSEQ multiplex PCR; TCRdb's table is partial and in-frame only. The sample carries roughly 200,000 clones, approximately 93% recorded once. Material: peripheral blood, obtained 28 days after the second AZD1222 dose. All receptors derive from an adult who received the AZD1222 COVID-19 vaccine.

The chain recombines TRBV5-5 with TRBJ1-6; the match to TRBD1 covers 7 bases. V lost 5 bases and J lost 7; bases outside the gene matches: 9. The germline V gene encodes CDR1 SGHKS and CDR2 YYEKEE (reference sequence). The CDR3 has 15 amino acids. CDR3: CASRTGGTDNSPLHF. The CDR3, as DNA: TGTGCCAGCAGAACTGGAGGGACAGACAATTCACCCCTCCACTTT.

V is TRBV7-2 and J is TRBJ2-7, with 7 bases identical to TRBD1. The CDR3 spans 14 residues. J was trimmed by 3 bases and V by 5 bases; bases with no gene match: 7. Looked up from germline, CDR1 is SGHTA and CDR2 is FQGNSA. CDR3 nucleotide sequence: TGTGCCAGCAGCATCTCCCGGGACAGCTACGAGCAGTACTTC. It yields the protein CASSISRDSYEQYF.

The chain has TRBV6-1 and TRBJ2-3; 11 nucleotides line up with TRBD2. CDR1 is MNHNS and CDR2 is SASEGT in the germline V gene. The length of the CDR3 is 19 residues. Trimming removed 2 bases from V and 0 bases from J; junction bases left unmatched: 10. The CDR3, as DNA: TGTGCCAGCAGTGAATCTGTGCTAGCGGGAGGCTCTAGCACAGATACGCAGTATTTT. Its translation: CASSESVLAGGSSTDTQYF.

CDR3 region: CASSESPRGEQYF. For the CDR3, the DNA is TGCGCCAGCAGTGAGTCGCCCAGGGGCGAGCAGTACTTC. This chain joins TRBV10-1 and TRBJ2-7; TRBD1 might be the D (6 bases). V dropped 0 bases and J dropped 6 bases, with 9 bases sitting between them. Germline lookup yields CDR1 WNHNN and CDR2 SYGVQD (reference sequence). The CDR3 is 13 residues long.

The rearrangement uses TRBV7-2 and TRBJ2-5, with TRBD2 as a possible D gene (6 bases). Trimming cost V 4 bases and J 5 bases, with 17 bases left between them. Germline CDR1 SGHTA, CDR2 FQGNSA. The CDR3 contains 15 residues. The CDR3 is CASSSTGPSGETQYF. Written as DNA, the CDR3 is TGTGCCAGCAGCTCCACCGGGCCAAGCGGGGAGACCCAGTACTTC.

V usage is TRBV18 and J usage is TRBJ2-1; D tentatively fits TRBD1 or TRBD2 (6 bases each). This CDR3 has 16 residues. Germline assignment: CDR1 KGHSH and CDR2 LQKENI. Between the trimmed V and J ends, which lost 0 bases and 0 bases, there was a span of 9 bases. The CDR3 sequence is CASSPPGGGSYNEQFF. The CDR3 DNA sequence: TGTGCCAGCTCACCACCGGGGGGCGGCTCCTACAATGAGCAGTTCTTC.

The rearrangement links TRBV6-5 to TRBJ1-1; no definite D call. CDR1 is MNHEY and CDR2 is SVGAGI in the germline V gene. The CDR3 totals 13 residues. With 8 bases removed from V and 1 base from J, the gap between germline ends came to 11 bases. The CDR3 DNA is TGTGCCAGCGTTTTGGGTCAGAACACTGAAGCTTTCTTT. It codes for CASVLGQNTEAFF.

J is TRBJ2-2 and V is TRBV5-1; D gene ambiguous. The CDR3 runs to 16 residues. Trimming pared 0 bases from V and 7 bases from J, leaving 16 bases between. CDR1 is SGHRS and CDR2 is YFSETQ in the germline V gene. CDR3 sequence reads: CASSLASAPFIGELFF. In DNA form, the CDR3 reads TGCGCCAGCAGCTTGGCTTCAGCCCCCTTTATCGGGGAGCTGTTTTTT.

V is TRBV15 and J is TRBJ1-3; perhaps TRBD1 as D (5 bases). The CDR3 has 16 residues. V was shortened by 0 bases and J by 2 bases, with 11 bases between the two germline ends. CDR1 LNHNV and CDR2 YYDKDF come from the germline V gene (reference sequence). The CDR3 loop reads CATSRDRGRPGNTIYF. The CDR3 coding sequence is TGTGCCACCAGCAGAGATCGGGGACGGCCTGGAAACACCATATATTTT.

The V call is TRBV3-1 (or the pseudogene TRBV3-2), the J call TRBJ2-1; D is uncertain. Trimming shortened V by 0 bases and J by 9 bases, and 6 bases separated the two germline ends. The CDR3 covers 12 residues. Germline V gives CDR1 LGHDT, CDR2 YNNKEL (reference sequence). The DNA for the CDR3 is TGTGCCAGCAGCCAAGATTACCTTGAGCAGTTCTTC. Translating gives CASSQDYLEQFF.

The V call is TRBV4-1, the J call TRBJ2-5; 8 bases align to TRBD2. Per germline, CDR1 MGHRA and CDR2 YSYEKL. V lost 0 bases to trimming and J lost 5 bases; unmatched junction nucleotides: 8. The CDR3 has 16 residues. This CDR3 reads CASSQDGGASYETQYF. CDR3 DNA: TGCGCCAGCAGCCAAGACGGGGGGGCGAGTTATGAGACCCAGTACTTC.

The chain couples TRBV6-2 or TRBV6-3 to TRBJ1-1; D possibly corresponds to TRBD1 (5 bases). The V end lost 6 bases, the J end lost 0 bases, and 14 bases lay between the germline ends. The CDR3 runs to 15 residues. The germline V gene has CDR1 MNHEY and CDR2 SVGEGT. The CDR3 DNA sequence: TGTGCCAGCAGCCCACCCGGGGCGATGAACACTGAAGCTTTCTTT. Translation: CASSPPGAMNTEAFF.

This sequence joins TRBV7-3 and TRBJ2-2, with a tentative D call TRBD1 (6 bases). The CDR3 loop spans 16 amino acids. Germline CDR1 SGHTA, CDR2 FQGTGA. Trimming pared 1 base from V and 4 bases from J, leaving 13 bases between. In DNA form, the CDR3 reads TGTGCCAGCAGCTTAAGAACAGGGACGAGCACCGGGGAGCTGTTTTTT. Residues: CASSLRTGTSTGELFF.

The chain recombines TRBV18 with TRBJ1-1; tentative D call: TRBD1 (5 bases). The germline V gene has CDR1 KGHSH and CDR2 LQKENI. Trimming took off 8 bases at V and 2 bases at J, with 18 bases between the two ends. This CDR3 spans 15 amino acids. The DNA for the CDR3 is TGTGCCAGCCTTCGACAGACACGAGATAACACTGAAGCTTTCTTT. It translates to CASLRQTRDNTEAFF.

CDR3 in DNA: TGTGCCAGCAGCTTATTGGGACAGGCGGTTTATAGCAATCAGCCCCAGCATTTT. It specifies CASSLLGQAVYSNQPQHF. This chain uses TRBV11-3 with TRBJ1-5; 8 nucleotides match TRBD1. Trimming took 2 bases from V and 0 from J; bases not matched to a gene: 9. This CDR3 comprises 18 residues. The germline V gene has CDR1 SGHNT and CDR2 YENEEA.

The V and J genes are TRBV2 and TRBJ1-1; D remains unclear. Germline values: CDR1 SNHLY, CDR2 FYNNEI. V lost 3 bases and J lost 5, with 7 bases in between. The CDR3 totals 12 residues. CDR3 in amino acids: CASSDWYTEAFF. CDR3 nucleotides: TGTGCCAGCAGTGATTGGTATACTGAAGCTTTCTTT.

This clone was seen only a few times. The DNA for the CDR3 is TGTGCCAGCAGTGACTCGACCGGGAGCACAGATACGCAGTATTTT. This gives the protein CASSDSTGSTDTQYF. The chain uses TRBV6-4 and TRBJ2-3, with unresolved D. This CDR3 contains 15 residues. CDR1 MRHNA and CDR2 SNTAGT come from the germline V gene. Trimming took 0 bases from V and 0 from J, leaving 7 bases between them.

Here the CDR3 reads CASSKIRDRYQPQHF. The CDR3 nucleotides are TGTGCCAGCAGCAAAATCCGGGACAGATATCAGCCCCAGCATTTT. V and J are TRBV21-1 and TRBJ1-5; the table's TRBD1 call for D was not verified on the DNA. TRBV21-1 is designated a pseudogene. The CDR3 runs to 15 residues.

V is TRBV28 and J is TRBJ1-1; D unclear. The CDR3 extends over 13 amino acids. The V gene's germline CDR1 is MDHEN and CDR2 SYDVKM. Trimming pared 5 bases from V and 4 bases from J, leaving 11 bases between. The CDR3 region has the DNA TGTGCCAGCAGTACCCCTCAGAGCACTGAAGCTTTCTTT. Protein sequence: CASSTPQSTEAFF.

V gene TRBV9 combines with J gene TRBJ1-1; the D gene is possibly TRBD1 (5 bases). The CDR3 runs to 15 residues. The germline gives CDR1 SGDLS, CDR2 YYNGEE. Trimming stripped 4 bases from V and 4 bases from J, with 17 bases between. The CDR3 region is CASSPQAGVGTEAFF. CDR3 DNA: TGTGCCAGCAGCCCCCAAGCGGGGGTGGGCACTGAAGCTTTCTTT.

The CDR3 reads CSAGAGEKLFF. CDR3 nucleotide sequence: TGCAGTGCAGGGGCTGGTGAAAAACTGTTTTTT. The genes are TRBV20-1 and TRBJ1-4, with D perhaps TRBD1 (5 bases). The CDR3 is 11 residues long. Trimming left V 6 bases short and J 7 bases short, with 9 bases between. From germline, CDR1 is DFQATT and CDR2 SNEGSKA (reference sequence).

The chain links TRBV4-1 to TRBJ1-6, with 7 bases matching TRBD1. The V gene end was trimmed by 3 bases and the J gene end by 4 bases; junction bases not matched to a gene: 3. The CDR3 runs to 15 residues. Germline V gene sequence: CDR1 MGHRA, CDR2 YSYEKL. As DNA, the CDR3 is TGCGCCAGCAGCCACTCGACAGGGTATAATTCACCCCTCCACTTT. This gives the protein CASSHSTGYNSPLHF.

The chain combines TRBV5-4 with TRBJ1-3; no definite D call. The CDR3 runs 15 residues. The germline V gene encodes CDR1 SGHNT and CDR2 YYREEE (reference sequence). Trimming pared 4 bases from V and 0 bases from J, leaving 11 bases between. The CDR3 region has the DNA TGTGCCAGCAGCAACGGGGTCAACTCTGGAAACACCATATATTTT. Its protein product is CASSNGVNSGNTIYF.

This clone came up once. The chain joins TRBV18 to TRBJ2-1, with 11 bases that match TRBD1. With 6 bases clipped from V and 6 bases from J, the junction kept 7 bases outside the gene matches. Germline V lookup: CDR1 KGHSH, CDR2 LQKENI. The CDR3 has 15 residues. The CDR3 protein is CASSPGTGGTNEQFF. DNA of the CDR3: TGTGCCAGCTCCCCCGGGACAGGGGGAACCAATGAGCAGTTCTTC.

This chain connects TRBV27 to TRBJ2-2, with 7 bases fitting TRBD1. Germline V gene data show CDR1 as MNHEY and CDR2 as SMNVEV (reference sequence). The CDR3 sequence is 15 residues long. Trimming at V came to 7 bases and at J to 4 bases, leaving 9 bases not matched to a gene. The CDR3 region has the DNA TGTGCCAGCACCCACTTCGGGACAGTCACCGGGGAGCTGTTTTTT. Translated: CASTHFGTVTGELFF.

The CDR3 coding sequence is TGTGCCATCAGTACCTACGGGACAGCGAACACTGAAGCTTTCTTT. It yields the protein CAISTYGTANTEAFF. The chain links TRBV10-3 to TRBJ1-1; TRBD1 agrees at 7 bases. The CDR3 sequence is 15 residues long. Per the germline V gene, CDR1 is ENHRY and CDR2 is SYGVKD. After removal of 5 bases from V and 1 base from J, the junction contained 7 bases not matched to a gene.